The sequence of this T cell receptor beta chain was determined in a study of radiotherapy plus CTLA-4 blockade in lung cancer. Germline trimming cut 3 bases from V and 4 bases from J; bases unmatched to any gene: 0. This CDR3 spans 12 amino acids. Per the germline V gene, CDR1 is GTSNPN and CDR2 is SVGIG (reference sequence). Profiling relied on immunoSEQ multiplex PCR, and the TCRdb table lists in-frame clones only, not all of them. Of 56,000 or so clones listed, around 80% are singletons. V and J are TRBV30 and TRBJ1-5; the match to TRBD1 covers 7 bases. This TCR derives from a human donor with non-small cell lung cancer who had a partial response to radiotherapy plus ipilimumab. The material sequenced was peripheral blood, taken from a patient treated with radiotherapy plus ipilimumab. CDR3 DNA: TGTGCCTGGAGACAGGGGAATCAGCCCCAGCATTTT. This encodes CAWRQGNQPQHF.